This T cell receptor (beta chain) was captured by sequencing in a study of blood T cells in healthy people across ages. Then a second PCR, running about 6 to 12 cycles, was carried out with a sample-barcoded 5' primer and a J-beta primer mix. The template-switch adaptor, which had 12 random nucleotides, put a tag on each cDNA molecule. TCRdb processed the 5' RACE reads anew with MiXCR; each CDR3 protein has one entry. The data show 780,000 or so distinct CDR3 sequences, approximately 60% seen once. The CDR3 is made up of 15 amino acids. The germline CDR1 and CDR2 sequences are DFQATT and SNEGSKA (reference sequence). V lost 1 base to trimming and J lost 2 bases, with 14 bases between them. About this clonotype itself: Its specificity is unknown.

Findings of the study overall: Both higher diversity and more naive CD4+ cells marked long-lived donors when set against aged donors. As age increased, TCR beta diversity per million T cells fell in a roughly linear fashion.

There were at least 6 micrograms of total RNA extracted from every sample. The specimen was blood. The chain joins TRBV20-1 to TRBJ1-1; a possible D gene is TRBD1 (5 bases). The source is a man in his forties in good health. The CDR3 loop reads CSARVTGRSNTEAFF. CDR3 nucleotide sequence: TGCAGTGCTAGAGTCACAGGACGGTCAAACACTGAAGCTTTCTTT.